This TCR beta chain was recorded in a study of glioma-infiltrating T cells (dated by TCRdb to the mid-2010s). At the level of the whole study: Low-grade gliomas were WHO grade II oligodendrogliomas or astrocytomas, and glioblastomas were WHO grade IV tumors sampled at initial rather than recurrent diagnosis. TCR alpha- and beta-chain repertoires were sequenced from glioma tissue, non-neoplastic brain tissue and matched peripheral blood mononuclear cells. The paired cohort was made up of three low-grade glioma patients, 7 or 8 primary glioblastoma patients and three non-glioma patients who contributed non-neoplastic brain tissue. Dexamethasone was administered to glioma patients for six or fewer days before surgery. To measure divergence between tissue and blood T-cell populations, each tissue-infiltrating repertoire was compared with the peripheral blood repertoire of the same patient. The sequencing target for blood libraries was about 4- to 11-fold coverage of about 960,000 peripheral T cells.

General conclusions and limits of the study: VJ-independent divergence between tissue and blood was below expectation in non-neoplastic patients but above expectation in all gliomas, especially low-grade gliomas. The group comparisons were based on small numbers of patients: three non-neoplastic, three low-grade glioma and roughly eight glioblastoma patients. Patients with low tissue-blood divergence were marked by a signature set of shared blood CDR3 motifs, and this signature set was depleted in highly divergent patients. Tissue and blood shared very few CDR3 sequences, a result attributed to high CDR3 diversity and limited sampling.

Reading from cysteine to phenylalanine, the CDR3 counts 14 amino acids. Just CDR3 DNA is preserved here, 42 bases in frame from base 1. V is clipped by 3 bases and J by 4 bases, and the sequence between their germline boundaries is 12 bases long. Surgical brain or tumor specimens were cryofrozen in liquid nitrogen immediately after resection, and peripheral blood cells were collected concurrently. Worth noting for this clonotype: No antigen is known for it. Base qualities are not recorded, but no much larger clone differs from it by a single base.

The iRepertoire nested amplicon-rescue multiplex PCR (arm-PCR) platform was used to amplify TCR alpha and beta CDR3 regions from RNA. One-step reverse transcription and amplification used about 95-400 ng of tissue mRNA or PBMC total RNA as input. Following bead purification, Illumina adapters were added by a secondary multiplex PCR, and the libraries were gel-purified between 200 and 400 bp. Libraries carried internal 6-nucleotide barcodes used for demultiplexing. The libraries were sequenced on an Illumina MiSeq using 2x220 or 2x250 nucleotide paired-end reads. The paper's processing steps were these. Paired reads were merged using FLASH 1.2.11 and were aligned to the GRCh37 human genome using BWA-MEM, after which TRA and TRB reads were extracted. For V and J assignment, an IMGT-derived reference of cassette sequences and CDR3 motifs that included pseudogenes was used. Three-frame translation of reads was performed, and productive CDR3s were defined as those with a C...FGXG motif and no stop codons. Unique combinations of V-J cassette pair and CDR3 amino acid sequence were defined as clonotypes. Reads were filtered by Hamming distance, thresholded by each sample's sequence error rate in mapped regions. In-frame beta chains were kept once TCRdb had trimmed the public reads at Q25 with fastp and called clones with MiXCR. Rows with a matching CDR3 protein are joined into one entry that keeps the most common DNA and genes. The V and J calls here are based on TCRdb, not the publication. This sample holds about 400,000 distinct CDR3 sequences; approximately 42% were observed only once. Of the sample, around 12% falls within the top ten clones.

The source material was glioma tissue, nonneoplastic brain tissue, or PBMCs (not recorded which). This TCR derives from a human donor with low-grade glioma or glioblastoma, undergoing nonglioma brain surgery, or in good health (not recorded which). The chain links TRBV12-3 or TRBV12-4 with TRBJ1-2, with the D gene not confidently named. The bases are TGTGCCAGCAGTTTGAGGCATATTTCCTATGGCTACACCTTC. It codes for CASSLRHISYGYTF.